Listed here are 6 T cell receptor beta chains from one sample, sequenced in a study of PD-1 blockade in mismatch repair-deficient tumors. Produced via immunoSEQ multiplex PCR; TCRdb's table is partial and in-frame only. There are about 16,000 clones in the sample; approximately 88% occur only once, and around a sixth lies in the top ten. The sequencing used PBMCs, collected before pembrolizumab treatment. The receptors were gathered from an adult with mismatch repair-deficient cancer.

V usage is TRBV7-6 and J usage is TRBJ2-7; 9 nucleotides align to TRBD1. The CDR3 length is 15 residues. CDR1 is SGHVS, CDR2 FNYEAQ, per germline. Trimming took 5 bases from V and 1 from J; bases not matched to a gene: 6. The CDR3 protein is CASSATGTGSYEQYF. The CDR3 region has the DNA TGTGCCAGCAGCGCCACCGGGACAGGGTCCTACGAGCAGTACTTC.

V is TRBV11-2 and J is TRBJ2-7; unclear D gene. The V gene lost 1 base and the J gene lost 3 bases, with 10 bases spanning the gap. Germline CDR1 SGHAT, CDR2 FQNNGV. This CDR3 spans 14 amino acids. The CDR3 bases are TGTGCCAGCAGCTTAGTCGGTCGAAACTACGAGCAGTACTTC. It is translated as CASSLVGRNYEQYF.

This clone was recorded a few times. The chain has TRBV2 and TRBJ1-1; a possible D gene is TRBD1 (6 bases). Trimming removed 6 bases from V and 3 bases from J, with 17 bases in between. In germline, CDR1 is SNHLY, CDR2 FYNNEI. The CDR3 sequence is 15 residues long. The CDR3 here is CASRASRQAHTEAFF. DNA for the CDR3: TGTGCCAGCAGGGCGTCAAGACAGGCCCACACTGAAGCTTTCTTT. The whole variable domain, remainder taken from reference TRBV2 and TRBJ1-1, is EPEVTQTPSHQVTQMGQEVILRCVPISNHLYFYWYRQILGQKVEFLVSFYNNEISEKSEIFDDQFSVERPDGSNFTLKIRSTKLEDSAMYFCASRASRQAHTEAFFGQGTRLTVV.

V usage is TRBV7-8 and J usage is TRBJ2-7, with TRBD2 identical over 8 bases. The germline V gene encodes CDR1 SGHVS and CDR2 FQNEAQ. The CDR3 totals 13 residues. The DNA for the CDR3 is TGTGGATCTAGCCAGCGGGAGATTTCCGAGCAGTACTTC. Translated, it gives CGSSQREISEQYF.

The genes are TRBV19 and TRBJ2-7; TRBD2 matches at 10 bases. CDR3 size: 15 residues. The V and J ends lost 5 bases and 2 bases, in that order; junction bases with no gene match: 6. Germline-derived CDR1 and CDR2 are LNHDA and SQIVND (reference sequence). In nucleotides, the CDR3 is TGTGCCAGTAGTGGAACTAGCGGGACAACCTACGAGCAGTACTTC. It codes for CASSGTSGTTYEQYF. Full variable domain (outside the CDR3, taken from reference TRBV19 and TRBJ2-7): DGGITQSPKYLFRKEGQNVTLSCEQNLNHDAMYWYRQDPGQGLRLIYYSQIVNDFQKGDIAEGYSVSREKKESFPLTVTSAQKNPTAFYLCASSGTSGTTYEQYFGPGTRLTVT.

Remarks on this clone: Within the sample, other DNA sequences also encode this same CDR3. The V gene is TRBV6-5, the J gene TRBJ2-3, with 10 bases lining up with TRBD1. CDR1 and CDR2 (germline): MNHEY, SVGAGI. Trimming took 6 bases from V and 3 from J; bases not matched to a gene: 3. This CDR3 has 14 amino acids. The CDR3 coding sequence is TGTGCCAGCAGAAGGACAGGGGGAACAGATACGCAGTATTTT. Translation: CASRRTGGTDTQYF.